This T cell receptor beta chain is from a study of cytomegalovirus exposure and HLA in healthy donors. Study-level points and caveats: The classifier, whose performance was assessed in both the original and validation cohorts, reportedly diagnosed cytomegalovirus status with high specificity and sensitivity.

A note on this clone: Its specificity is not known.

Clones were sequenced by immunoSEQ multiplex PCR, and TCRdb holds only the in-frame ones, with some missing. Altogether about 130,000 clones are present, about 94% being singletons, with the ten largest covering more than 0.9%. Germline V gene lookup returns CDR1 SNHLY and CDR2 FYNNEI. CDR3 length equals 14 residues. V lost 7 bases and J lost 8, with 17 bases in between. Sequenced input: PBMCs. The chain employs TRBV2 and TRBJ2-2, with D possibly being TRBD2 (5 bases). This receptor was obtained from a woman aged 18-29 years in good health and CMV-seronegative. The CDR3 protein is CASMDRVRTGELFF. CDR3 coding DNA: TGTGCCAGCATGGATAGGGTCAGGACTGGGGAGCTGTTTTTT.